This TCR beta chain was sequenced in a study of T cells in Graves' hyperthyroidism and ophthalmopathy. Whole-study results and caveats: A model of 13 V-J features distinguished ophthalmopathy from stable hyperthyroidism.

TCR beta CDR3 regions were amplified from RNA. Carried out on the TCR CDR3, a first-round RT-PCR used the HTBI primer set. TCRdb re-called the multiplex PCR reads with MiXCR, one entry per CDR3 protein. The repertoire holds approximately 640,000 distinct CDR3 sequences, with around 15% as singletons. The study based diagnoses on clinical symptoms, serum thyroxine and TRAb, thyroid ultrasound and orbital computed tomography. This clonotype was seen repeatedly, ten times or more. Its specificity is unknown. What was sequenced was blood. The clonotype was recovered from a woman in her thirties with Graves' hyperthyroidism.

This chain's CDR3 is CASSLQDGNYGYTF. The CDR3 coding sequence is TGTGCCAGCAGTTTACAGGACGGCAACTATGGCTACACCTTC. The chain employs TRBV27 and TRBJ1-2; D is ambiguous. The CDR3 has 14 amino acids. Trimming removed 2 bases from V and 2 bases from J, with 9 bases in between. The germline gives CDR1 MNHEY, CDR2 SMNVEV (reference sequence).